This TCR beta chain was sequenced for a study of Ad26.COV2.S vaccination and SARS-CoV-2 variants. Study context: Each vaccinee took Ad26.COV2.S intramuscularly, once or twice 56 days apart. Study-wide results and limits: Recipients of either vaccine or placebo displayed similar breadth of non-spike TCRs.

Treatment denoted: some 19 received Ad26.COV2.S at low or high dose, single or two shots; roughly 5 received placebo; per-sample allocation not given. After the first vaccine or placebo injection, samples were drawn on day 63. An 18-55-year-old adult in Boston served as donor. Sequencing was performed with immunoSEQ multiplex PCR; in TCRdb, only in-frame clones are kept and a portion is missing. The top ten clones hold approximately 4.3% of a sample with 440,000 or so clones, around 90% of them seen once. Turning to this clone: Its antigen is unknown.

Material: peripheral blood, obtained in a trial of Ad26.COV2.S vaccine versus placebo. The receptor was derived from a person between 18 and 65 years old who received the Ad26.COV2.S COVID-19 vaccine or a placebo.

In nucleotides, the CDR3 is TGCGCCAGCAGTCAGACTAGACTCACAGATACGCAGTATTTT. It codes for CASSQTRLTDTQYF. The chain couples TRBV23-1 to TRBJ2-3; D is perhaps TRBD2 (6 bases). TRBV23-1 is an open reading frame, and its role is uncertain. With 3 bases removed from V and 2 bases from J, the gap between germline ends came to 9 bases. The CDR3 is 14 residues long.